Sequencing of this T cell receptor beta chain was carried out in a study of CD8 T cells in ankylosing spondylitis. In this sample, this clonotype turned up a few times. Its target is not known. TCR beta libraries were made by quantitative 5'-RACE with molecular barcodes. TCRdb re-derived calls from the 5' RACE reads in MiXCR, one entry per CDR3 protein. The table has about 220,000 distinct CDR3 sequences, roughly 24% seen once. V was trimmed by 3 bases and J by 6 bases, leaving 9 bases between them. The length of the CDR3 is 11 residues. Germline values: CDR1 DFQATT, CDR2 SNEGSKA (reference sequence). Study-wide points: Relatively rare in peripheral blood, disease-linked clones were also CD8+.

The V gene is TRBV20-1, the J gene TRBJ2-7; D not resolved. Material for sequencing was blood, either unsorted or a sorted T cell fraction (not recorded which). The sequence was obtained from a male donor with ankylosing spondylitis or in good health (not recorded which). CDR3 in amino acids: CSASLQREQYF. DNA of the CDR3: TGCAGTGCTAGTTTACAGCGCGAGCAGTACTTC.